Reported below is one T cell receptor beta chain. With a J-beta primer mix and a sample-barcoded 5' primer, a second PCR ran about 7 to 12 cycles. Every cDNA molecule carried a tag from a template-switch adaptor bearing 12 random nucleotides. TCRdb reprocessed the 5' RACE reads via MiXCR and lists one record per CDR3 protein. The data hold around 1,000,000 distinct CDR3 sequences, with 20% to 25% observed a single time. The record originates from a study of blood T cells in healthy people across ages. The CDR3 spans 12 residues. Germline V lookup: CDR1 MNHEY, CDR2 SMNVEV (reference sequence). With 6 bases removed from V and 4 bases from J, the gap between germline ends came to 9 bases. Donors each provided roughly 9.6 milliliters of peripheral blood. These data were also filed under a second study, of T cells of mothers and their children. In that study: Each child gave approximately 2.8 million TCR beta CDR3 reads (each mother, over 10 million).

This receptor was taken from a girl aged 2 to 9 in good health. This sequence joins TRBV27 and TRBJ1-1, with D possibly being TRBD1 (5 bases). Sample: blood. The CDR3 bases are TGTGCCAGCAGGGGGGAAGGCACTGAAGCTTTCTTT. Amino acid sequence: CASRGEGTEAFF.